Reported below is one TCR beta chain. Its antigen is unknown. No base qualities exist here, and no much larger clone lies one base off it. TCRbeta CDR3 regions were amplified from genomic DNA using the immunoSEQ Assay, a bias-controlled multiplex PCR. The original pipeline was this. Nucleated cell counts per sample were estimated from amplification of reference gene primers within the assay. Sequence reads were collapsed and filtered to measure the absolute abundance of every unique TCRbeta CDR3 rearrangement. Productive Simpson clonality was computed per sample as the square root of Simpson's diversity index over productive rearrangements. Entries here come from immuneACCESS through TCRdb and include only in-frame sequences with V and J called. Some clones fail to appear in such tables; in the studies checked, an unresolved V gene covers under half of the shortfall, and the cause of the remainder is unknown. The V and J calls and clone size come from that table; D and trimming were worked out from the DNA. Present in this sample are approximately 300,000 clones, more than 85% of which were seen just once. The ten biggest clones cover roughly 5.1% of the sample.

The sample originates from a study of blood T cell repertoires in COVID-19 (dated by TCRdb to about 2020). For context, the study as a whole: Collaborator samples came from the United States, Italy and Spain and covered acute and convalescent phases of COVID-19. Where HLA class I and class II types were available, the types were taken from metadata supplied by the sample provider, not from assay-based typing. Deeply sampled blood TCRbeta repertoires from subjects exposed to, actively infected with, or recovered from COVID-19 were included in the dataset. The samples were drawn from the first 160 participants of the ongoing ImmuneRACE study and from 1,254 subjects provided by 6 global collaborators. The prospective study material was composed of cDNA or gDNA derived from T cells, B-cell-depleted T cells, or PBMCs. Nearly every sample came with metadata listing a de-identified subject ID, COVID-19 status, age in years and sex. The repertoires were released in a freely available public database meant as a resource for research on the immune response to SARS-CoV-2.

Each collaborating institution followed its own protocols to collect whole blood in K2EDTA tubes. For TCRbeta analysis, collaborators shipped samples in one of three forms: frozen whole blood, isolated PBMCs, or DNA extracted from either of those sample types. CDR1 is given as SGHRS and CDR2 as YFSETQ, both from the germline V gene. V is pared back by 2 bases and J by 0 bases, with 11 bases lying between the germline termini. The cysteine opens and the phenylalanine closes a CDR3 of 15 amino acids. Here the CDR3 DNA is all that survives: 45 bases in frame from base 1. Study-level results and caveats: The amount of clinical and demographic metadata varied by source and participant and was provided uncurated.

The sequenced material came from peripheral blood. The receptor chain draws on TRBV5-1 and TRBJ1-1, with no confidently assigned D gene. The sequence came from a man in his forties with acute or convalescent COVID-19. Here is the DNA: TGCGCCAGCAGCTTCAGGACGGGGATGAACACTGAAGCTTTCTTT. It is translated as CASSFRTGMNTEAFF.